This TCR beta chain was obtained from a study of cytomegalovirus exposure and HLA in healthy donors. Findings of the study overall: Common viral pathogens seemed to be connected with several of the most significant clusters, according to a later analysis.

In regard to this clone: Its antigen is undetermined.

With 60 Vbeta and 13 Jbeta primers, the PCR was carried out. This table comes from immunoSEQ multiplex PCR, and its TCRdb copy is limited to in-frame clones, with some not included. This table has tens of thousands of clones, about 85% appearing once. Looked up from germline, CDR1 is DFQATT and CDR2 is SNEGSKA (reference sequence). The CDR3 loop spans 11 amino acids. This TCR derives from a girl aged 2 to 9 in good health and CMV-seropositive. Sequencing used PBMCs. The chain is built from TRBV20-1 and TRBJ1-2; tentatively, D is TRBD1 (6 bases). The CDR3 sequence is CRAQGTYGYTF. The CDR3 nucleotides are TGCAGAGCGCAGGGGACCTATGGCTACACCTTC.